This record looks at one T cell receptor (beta chain) sequence and its context. As yet, its antigen is unknown. Using its own MiXCR run on the reads, TCRdb lists one record per CDR3 protein. Seen here are approximately 350,000 distinct CDR3 sequences, roughly 36% observed once, and the top ten hold 13%. The sample comes from a study of T cell repertoires in cytomegalovirus infection. At the level of the study: Public TCR beta signatures provided an indication of both CMV infection and a matching HLA type.

The germline CDR1 and CDR2 sequences are SGHVS and FNYEAQ. Trimming removed 0 bases from V and 4 bases from J, with 18 bases in between. The CDR3 is 17 residues long. Study results and limitations: The ex vivo response showed dominance by HLA-C-restricted CMV-specific TCR beta clonotypes. Accumulated public TCR beta family frequency recognized individuals carrying CMV together with the relevant HLA.

The V call is TRBV7-6, the J call TRBJ2-5, with TRBD1 as a possible D gene (6 bases). Here the sequenced sample was cultured PBMCs, taken from culture after CMV antigen stimulation. The receptor's source is a human donor in good health (CMV status not recorded). Some clones in this sample may be carry-over from other donors' samples. The CDR3 sequence is CASSLAVPRGISETQYF. In DNA, the CDR3 is TGTGCCAGCAGCTTAGCGGTCCCCAGGGGTATTTCAGAGACCCAGTACTTC.